The source of this T cell receptor beta chain is a study of a mutant IDH1 vaccine in newly diagnosed glioma (dated by TCRdb to the early 2020s). The study in broad terms: Patients received eight vaccinations in weeks 1, 3, 5, 7, 11, 15, 19 and 23, corresponding to visits V03 through V10. The approximately 33 treated patients were approximately 60% male and about 38% female, with a mean age of about 38 years. Before enrollment, most patients had been given radiochemotherapy with temozolomide as standard therapy, while the rest had received either radiotherapy alone or temozolomide alone. For exploratory analyses, around 23 treated patients had longitudinal TCRB deep sequencing done wherever samples were available. Peripheral blood samples were drawn at six visits, namely V03 (baseline), V05, V07, V10, V12 and V13. Vaccination was initiated 4-6 weeks after radiotherapy alone, or concurrently with temozolomide cycles in the chemotherapy-containing groups. General findings and caveats noted by the study authors: Vaccine-induced immune responses across multiple MHC alleles were detected in over 80% of patients. According to the authors, sample limitations meant that analyses of patient blood samples could not be reproduced. PBMC samples for TCRB deep sequencing were selected based on availability. No apparent relationship was observed between pseudoprogression and alterations in the top peripheral T cell clonotypes detected by TCRB sequencing.

Libraries were constructed by the immunoSEQ multiplex PCR assay. Following the manufacturer's protocol, the hsTCRB Kit was used to amplify rearranged TCR beta chain sequences. An Illumina MiSeq was used to sequence the TCRB libraries. The paper's processing steps were these. Demultiplexing, trimming and gene mapping were performed with the kit vendor's proprietary platform. TCRdb holds this immuneACCESS table with in-frame rearrangements only. Some clones are missing; in checked studies, unresolved V genes explain under half, and the rest has no known cause. The DNA was the basis for D and trimming; V, J and clone size are from that table. The sample contains around 30,000 clones, approximately 80% of them found a single time. Together, the top ten hold roughly 8.2% of the sample. A remark on this clone: Its binding antigen is unknown. No clone much larger than this one lies a single base away; base qualities are absent.

What the time point label conveys for this sample: week 23, last vaccination. A 20-mer mutant IDH1 peptide at 300 micrograms in Montanide made up each vaccine dose, which was injected subcutaneously together with topical imiquimod. Donors had newly diagnosed WHO grade 3 or 4 IDH1-mutant astrocytomas with loss of nuclear ATRX. The samples were drawn from NOA16, a multicentre, single-arm, open-label phase I trial in Germany that tested a mutant IDH1 peptide vaccine in humans for the first time. Genomic DNA for TCRB sequencing was isolated from EDTA blood with the DNeasy Blood and Tissue Kit. Here the sequenced sample was PBMCs, taken from a glioma patient whose treatment included an IDH1 peptide vaccine. The receptor comes from a woman aged 18-29 years with glioma.

The sequenced DNA is TGTGCCAGGAGCTCCGATGAGCTGACTAATGAAAAACTGTTTTTT. It translates to CARSSDELTNEKLFF. The sequence links TRBV6-4 to TRBJ1-4, with no confident D gene call. The CDR3 measures 15 amino acids from cysteine to phenylalanine. Of all the DNA, just the CDR3 is kept, 45 bases in frame from base 1. The germline ends are 16 bases apart after V is trimmed by 9 bases and J by 2 bases. Sequences MRHNA (CDR1) and SNTAGT (CDR2) are obtained from the germline V gene.